The count of the clone carrying this T cell receptor beta chain is one. Original analysis: The authors estimated nucleated cell counts from reference gene primer amplification. Here immunoSEQ multiplex PCR was the method, and the copy in TCRdb shows in-frame clones only, minus some. V, J and clone size are those of that table, while D and trimming were read from the DNA. The table shows roughly 120,000 clones, with more than 80% occurring only once. This CDR3 comprises 13 residues. Germline CDR1 SNHLY, CDR2 FYNNEI. Deletions cut 8 bases from V and 5 bases from J, with 12 bases between. This entry belongs to a study of blood T cell repertoires in COVID-19. Study information: COVID-19 samples from acute and convalescent phases originated in the United States, Italy and Spain. Nucleic acid was either cDNA or gDNA, and it came from T cells, B-cell-depleted T cells, or PBMCs.

The chain carries TRBV2 and TRBJ2-2; D is uncertain. What was sequenced was peripheral blood. This TCR derives from a woman aged 60-70 years with acute or convalescent COVID-19. The CDR3 here is CASGDFRTGELFF. The CDR3 coding sequence is TGTGCCAGCGGAGATTTCCGGACCGGGGAGCTGTTTTTT.